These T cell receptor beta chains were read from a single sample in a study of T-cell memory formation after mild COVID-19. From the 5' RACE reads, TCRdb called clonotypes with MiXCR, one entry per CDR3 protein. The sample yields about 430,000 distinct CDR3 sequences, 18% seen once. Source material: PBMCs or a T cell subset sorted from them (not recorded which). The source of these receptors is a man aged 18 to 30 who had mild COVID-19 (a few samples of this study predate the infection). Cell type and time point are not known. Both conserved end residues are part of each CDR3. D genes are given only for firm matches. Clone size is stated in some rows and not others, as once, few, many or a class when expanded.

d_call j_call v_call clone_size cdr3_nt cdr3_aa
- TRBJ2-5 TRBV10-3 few TGTGCCATCAGTACTACCCTGGGGGAGACCCAGTACTTC CAISTTLGETQYF
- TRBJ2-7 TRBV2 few TGTGCCAGCAGTGAAGTGTTGGGTTACGAGCAGTACTTC CASSEVLGYEQYF
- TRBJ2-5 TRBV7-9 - TGTGCCAGCAGGAGAGCAGGGGGGATGGAGACCCAGTACTTC CASRRAGGMETQYF
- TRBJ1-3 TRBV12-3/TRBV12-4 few TGTGCCAGCAGTTTAGACGGCAGCTCTGGAAACACCATATATTTT CASSLDGSSGNTIYF
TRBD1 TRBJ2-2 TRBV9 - TGTGCCAGCAGCCCAAAAAGGGGACAGGGAAGGTCCGGGGAGCTGTTTTTT CASSPKRGQGRSGELFF
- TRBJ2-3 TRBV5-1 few TGCGCCAGCACCGGGGCAGGCAGCACAGATACGCAGTATTTT CASTGAGSTDTQYF
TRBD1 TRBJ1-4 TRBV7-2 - TGTGCCAGCAGGAAAACAGGGACAGGGTTTGAAAAACTGATTTTT CASRKTGTGFEKLIF
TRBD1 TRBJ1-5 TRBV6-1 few TGTGCCAGCAGTGTCCCCGACAGGGGGACTCAGCCCCAGCATTTT CASSVPDRGTQPQHF
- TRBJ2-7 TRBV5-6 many TGTGCCAGCAGTTTAGTATCGTCCTACGAGCAGTACTTC CASSLVSSYEQYF
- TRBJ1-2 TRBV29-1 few TGCAGCGTTGTGCGGGCGTCCGACGGCTACACCTTC CSVVRASDGYTF